The entry that follows covers one T cell receptor beta chain sequence. Its antigen is unknown. The data were taken from a study of shared clonotypes between healthy human individuals. Overall study results and limits: Generally, estimated richness proved larger in naive subsets than it did in memory subsets. Despite large depth, rarefaction showed incomplete sorted-subset sequencing.

The V end was cut by 5 bases, the J end by 5 bases, with 9 bases between. The germline gives CDR1 WNHNN, CDR2 SYGVQD (reference sequence). CDR3 length: 12 residues. TCRdb's copy holds only in-frame clones and misses some; the assay was immunoSEQ multiplex PCR. This table has some 2,000,000 clones, 95% appearing once. This chain links TRBV10-1 with TRBJ2-5; D possibly corresponds to TRBD2 (5 bases). The clonotype originates from a man between 18 and 35 years old in good health. The sample taken for sequencing was naive CD4+ T cells sorted from blood. Specified subset: CD45RA+ positively selected. The DNA of the CDR3 is TGCGCCAGCAGTTTCCCGGGGGAGACCCAGTACTTC. It specifies CASSFPGETQYF.